These T cell receptor beta chains were read from a single sample in a study of neurological immune-mediated disorders. TCRdb independently ran MiXCR on the 5' RACE reads; one entry per CDR3 protein. Of fewer than 60,000 distinct CDR3 sequences in the sample, around 4% were seen once. The sequenced sample consisted of PBMCs. The receptors derive from a man in his fifties or sixties with multiple sclerosis. Both conserved end residues are part of each CDR3. The D gene is left open where the match is weak. Expanded clones get a size class; other rows say once, few or many, or leave the size out.

many	TRBV12-3/TRBV12-4	TRBJ1-2	13	TRBD1	CASSWTGGSGYTF	TGTGCCAGCAGTTGGACAGGGGGCAGTGGCTACACCTTC
many	TRBV11-1	TRBJ2-7	15	TRBD1	CASSPRTGAQYEQYF	TGTGCCAGCAGCCCTAGGACAGGGGCGCAGTACGAGCAGTACTTC
NA	TRBV4-2	TRBJ1-3	16	NA	CASSLAPQGSGNTIYF	TGTGCCAGCAGCCTCGCTCCTCAGGGAAGTGGAAACACCATATATTTT
many	TRBV20-1	TRBJ2-1	19	TRBD2	CSARDRALAGFSSYNEQFF	TGCAGTGCTAGAGATCGCGCACTAGCGGGGTTTAGCTCCTACAATGAGCAGTTCTTC
many	TRBV5-1	TRBJ2-1	16	NA	CASSLRTGGVYNEQFF	TGCGCCAGCAGCTTGCGAACAGGCGGGGTTTACAATGAGCAGTTCTTC
many	TRBV5-1	TRBJ1-2	13	NA	CASRQPLVYGYTF	TGCGCCAGCAGACAACCGCTCGTTTATGGCTACACCTTC
many	TRBV27	TRBJ1-5	15	NA	CASGEDGSSNQPQHF	TGTGCCAGCGGGGAAGACGGGAGTAGCAATCAGCCCCAGCATTTT
many	TRBV27	TRBJ1-5	14	NA	CASSLEGLGQPQHF	TGTGCCAGCAGTTTAGAGGGTTTGGGTCAGCCCCAGCATTTT
many	TRBV10-3	TRBJ1-2	12	NA	CAISESQYGYTF	TGTGCCATCAGTGAGAGCCAGTATGGCTACACCTTC
many	TRBV20-1	TRBJ1-2	14	TRBD1	CSARPGTDPNGYTF	TGCAGTGCTAGACCAGGGACAGACCCTAATGGCTACACCTTC
many	TRBV20-1	TRBJ2-2	14	NA	CSASSGRGTGELFF	TGCAGTGCTAGTAGTGGGAGAGGCACCGGGGAGCTGTTTTTT
many	TRBV5-4	TRBJ2-1	14	NA	CASAASGSYNEQFF	TGTGCCAGCGCCGCTTCGGGGTCCTACAATGAGCAGTTCTTC
many	TRBV16	TRBJ1-5	12	NA	CASSQSHQPQHF	TGTGCCAGCAGCCAATCCCATCAGCCCCAGCATTTT
many	TRBV7-2	TRBJ1-1	16	NA	CASSFQPTGAYAEAFF	TGTGCCAGCAGCTTTCAGCCGACAGGCGCCTACGCTGAAGCTTTCTTT
many	TRBV5-1	TRBJ1-2	14	NA	CASSWEGNGYGYTF	TGCGCCAGCAGCTGGGAAGGGAATGGCTATGGCTACACCTTC
medium-sized	TRBV20-1	TRBJ2-7	12	NA	CRAWSGSYEQYF	TGCAGGGCCTGGAGCGGCTCCTACGAGCAGTACTTC
many	TRBV5-1	TRBJ1-2	17	TRBD1	CASSPPGQGITSDGYTF	TGCGCCAGCAGCCCACCGGGACAGGGGATAACCTCCGATGGCTACACCTTC
many	TRBV20-1	TRBJ2-5	16	TRBD2	CSARAPSGGYQETQYF	TGCAGTGCTAGGGCCCCTAGCGGGGGGTACCAAGAGACCCAGTACTTC
many	TRBV20-1	TRBJ2-7	14	TRBD1	CSARRGTGIYEQYF	TGCAGTGCCCGAAGAGGGACAGGGATCTACGAGCAGTACTTC
many	TRBV20-1	TRBJ2-3	15	NA	CSARGLQRITDTQYF	TGCAGTGCTAGAGGACTACAACGGATCACAGATACGCAGTATTTT
many	TRBV4-1	TRBJ1-1	16	NA	CASSPNRGIMNTEAFF	TGCGCCAGCAGCCCTAATCGGGGCATAATGAACACTGAAGCTTTCTTT
many	TRBV10-3	TRBJ1-2	13	NA	CAISPGWAYGYTF	TGTGCCATCAGTCCTGGGTGGGCCTATGGCTACACCTTC
many	TRBV20-1	TRBJ1-4	16	TRBD1	CSAPGAGGDHRQKLFF	TGCAGTGCTCCCGGGGCAGGGGGCGACCATCGGCAAAAACTGTTTTTT
many	TRBV7-9	TRBJ2-1	15	TRBD2	CASSFGRAYIGEQFF	TGTGCCAGCAGCTTTGGGAGGGCCTATATCGGTGAGCAGTTCTTC
many	TRBV12-3/TRBV12-4	TRBJ1-5	13	TRBD1	CASRAGGWGPQHF	TGTGCCAGCAGGGCAGGGGGCTGGGGGCCCCAGCATTTT
few	TRBV27	TRBJ1-2	14	NA	CASRTFQGVYGYTF	TGTGCCAGCAGAACATTCCAAGGTGTCTATGGCTACACCTTC